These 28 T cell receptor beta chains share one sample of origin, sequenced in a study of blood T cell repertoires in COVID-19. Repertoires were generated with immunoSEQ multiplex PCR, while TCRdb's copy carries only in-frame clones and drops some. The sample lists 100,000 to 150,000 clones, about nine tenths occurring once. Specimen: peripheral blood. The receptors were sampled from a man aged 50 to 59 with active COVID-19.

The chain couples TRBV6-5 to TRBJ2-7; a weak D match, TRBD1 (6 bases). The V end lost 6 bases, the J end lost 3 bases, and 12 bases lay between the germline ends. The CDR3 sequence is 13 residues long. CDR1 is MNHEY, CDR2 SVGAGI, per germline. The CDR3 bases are TGTGCCAGCAGCTCAGGGGTCCACTACGAGCAGTACTTC. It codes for CASSSGVHYEQYF.

DNA of the CDR3: TGTGCCAGCAGTATGGCACTATTTTGGCCTCGGTTCGAGCAGTACGTC. This codes for CASSMALFWPRFEQYV. This chain joins TRBV27 and TRBJ2-7; D unresolved. This CDR3 is 16 amino acids long. Trimming took off 5 bases at V and 6 bases at J, with 23 bases between the two ends. CDR1 is MNHEY, CDR2 SMNVEV, per germline (reference sequence).

The CDR3 loop reads CASSEARGSSYEQYF. The CDR3 nucleotides are TGTGCCAGCAGTGAAGCAAGAGGAAGCTCCTACGAGCAGTACTTC. The J gene is TRBJ2-7, the V gene TRBV6-1; no definite D call. Looked up from germline, CDR1 is MNHNS and CDR2 is SASEGT. This CDR3 has 15 amino acids. V lost 0 bases and J 0 bases, leaving 9 bases between the germline ends.

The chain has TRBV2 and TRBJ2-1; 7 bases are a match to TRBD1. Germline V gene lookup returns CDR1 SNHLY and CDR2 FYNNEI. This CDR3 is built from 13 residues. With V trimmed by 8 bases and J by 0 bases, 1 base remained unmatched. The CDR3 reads CASQGDSYNEQFF. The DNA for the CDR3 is TGTGCCAGCCAGGGGGACTCCTACAATGAGCAGTTCTTC.

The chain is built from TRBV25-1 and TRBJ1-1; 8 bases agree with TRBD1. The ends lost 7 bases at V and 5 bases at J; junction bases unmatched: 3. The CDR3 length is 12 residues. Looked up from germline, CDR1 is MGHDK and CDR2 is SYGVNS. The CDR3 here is CASTRTGTEAFF. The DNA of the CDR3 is TGTGCCAGCACCAGGACAGGGACTGAAGCTTTCTTT.

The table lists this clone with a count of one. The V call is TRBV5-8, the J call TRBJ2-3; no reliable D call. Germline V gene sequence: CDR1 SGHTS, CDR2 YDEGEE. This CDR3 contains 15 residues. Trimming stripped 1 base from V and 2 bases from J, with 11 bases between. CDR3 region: CASSLSLGFTDTQYF. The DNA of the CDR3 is TGTGCCAGCAGCTTGAGTCTAGGATTCACAGATACGCAGTATTTT.

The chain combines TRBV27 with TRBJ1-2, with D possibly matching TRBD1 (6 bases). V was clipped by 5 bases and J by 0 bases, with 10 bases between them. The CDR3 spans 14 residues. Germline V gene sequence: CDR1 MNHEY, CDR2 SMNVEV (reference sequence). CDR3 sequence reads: CASSTAGANYGYTF. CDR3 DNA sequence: TGTGCCAGCAGTACCGCAGGGGCTAACTATGGCTACACCTTC.

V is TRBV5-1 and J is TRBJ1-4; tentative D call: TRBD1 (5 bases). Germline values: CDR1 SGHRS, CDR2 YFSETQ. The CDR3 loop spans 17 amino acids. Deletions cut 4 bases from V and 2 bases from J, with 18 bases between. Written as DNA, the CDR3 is TGCGCCAGCAGCCCAGACAATAACGGGGGGACTAATGAAAAACTGTTTTTT. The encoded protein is CASSPDNNGGTNEKLFF.

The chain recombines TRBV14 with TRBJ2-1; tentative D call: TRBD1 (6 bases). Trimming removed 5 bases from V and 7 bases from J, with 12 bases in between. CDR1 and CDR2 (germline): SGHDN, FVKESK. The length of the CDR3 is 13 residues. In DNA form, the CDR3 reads TGTGCCAGCAGCGCACAGGGTAGGAATGAGCAGTTCTTC. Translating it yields CASSAQGRNEQFF. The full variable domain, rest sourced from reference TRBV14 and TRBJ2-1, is EAGVTQFPSHSVIEKGQTVTLRCDPISGHDNLYWYRRVMGKEIKFLLHFVKESKQDESGMPNNRFLAERTGGTYSTLKVQPAELEDSGVYFCASSAQGRNEQFFGPGTRLTVL.

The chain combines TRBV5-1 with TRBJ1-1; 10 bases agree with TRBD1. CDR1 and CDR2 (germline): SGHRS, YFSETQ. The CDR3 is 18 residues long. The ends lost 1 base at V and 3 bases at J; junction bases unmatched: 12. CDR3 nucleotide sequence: TGCGCCAGCAGCTTGTCGGGACAGGGGATCCGGGAGGACACTGAAGCTTTCTTT. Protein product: CASSLSGQGIREDTEAFF.

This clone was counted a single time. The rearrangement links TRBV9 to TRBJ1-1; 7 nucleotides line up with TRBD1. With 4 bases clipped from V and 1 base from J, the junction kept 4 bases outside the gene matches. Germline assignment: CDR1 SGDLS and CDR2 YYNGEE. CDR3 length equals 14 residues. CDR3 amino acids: CASSSRTGNTEAFF. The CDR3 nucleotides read TGTGCCAGCAGCTCTCGGACAGGGAACACTGAAGCTTTCTTT.

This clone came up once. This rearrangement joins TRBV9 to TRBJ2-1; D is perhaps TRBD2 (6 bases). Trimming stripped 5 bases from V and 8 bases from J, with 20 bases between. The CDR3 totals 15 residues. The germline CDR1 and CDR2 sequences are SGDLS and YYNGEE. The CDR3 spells CASSPGTAGLDEQFF. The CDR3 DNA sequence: TGTGCCAGCAGTCCCGGGACTGCCGGTTTGGATGAGCAGTTCTTC.

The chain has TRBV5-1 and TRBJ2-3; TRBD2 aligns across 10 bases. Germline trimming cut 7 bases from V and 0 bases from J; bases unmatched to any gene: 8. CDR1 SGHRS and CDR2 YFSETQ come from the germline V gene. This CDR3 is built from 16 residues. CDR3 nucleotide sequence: TGCGCCAGCGCCTCTAGCGGGGGCACTAGCACAGATACGCAGTATTTT. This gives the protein CASASSGGTSTDTQYF.

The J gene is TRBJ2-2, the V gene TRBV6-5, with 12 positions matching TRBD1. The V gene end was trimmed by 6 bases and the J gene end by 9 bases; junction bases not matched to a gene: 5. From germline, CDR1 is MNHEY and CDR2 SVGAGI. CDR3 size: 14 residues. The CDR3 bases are TGTGCCAGCAGGGGGGACAGGGGGCATCGGGAGCTGTTTTTT. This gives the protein CASRGDRGHRELFF.

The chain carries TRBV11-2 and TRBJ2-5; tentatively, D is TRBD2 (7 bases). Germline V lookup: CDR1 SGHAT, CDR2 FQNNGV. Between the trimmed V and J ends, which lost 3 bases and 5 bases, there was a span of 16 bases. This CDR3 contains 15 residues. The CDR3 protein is CASSLGAGATETQYF. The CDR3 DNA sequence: TGTGCCAGCAGCTTGGGCGCGGGGGCAACGGAGACCCAGTACTTC.

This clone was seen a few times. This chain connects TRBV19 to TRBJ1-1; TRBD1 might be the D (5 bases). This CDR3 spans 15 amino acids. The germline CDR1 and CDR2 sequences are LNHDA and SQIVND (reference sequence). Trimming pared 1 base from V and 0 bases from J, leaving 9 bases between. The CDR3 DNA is TGTGCCAGTAGTATAGCGGGGGGTATGAACACTGAAGCTTTCTTT. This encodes CASSIAGGMNTEAFF.

The CDR3 loop is CASSPTPTDAYEQYV. The CDR3 nucleotides are TGTGCCAGCAGCCCGACTCCCACTGACGCCTACGAGCAGTACGTC. The V and J genes are TRBV5-5 and TRBJ2-7, with unresolved D. The CDR3 has 15 amino acids. CDR1 SGHKS and CDR2 YYEKEE come from the germline V gene (reference sequence). V shed 4 bases and J shed 2 bases, with 16 bases lying between them.

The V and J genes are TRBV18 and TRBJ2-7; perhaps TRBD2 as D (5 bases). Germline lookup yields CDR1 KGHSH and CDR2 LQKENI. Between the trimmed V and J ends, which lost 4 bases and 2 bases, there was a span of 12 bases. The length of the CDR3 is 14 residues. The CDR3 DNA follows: TGTGCCAGCTCACAACAAAGCGGTCCCTACGAGCAGTACGTC. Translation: CASSQQSGPYEQYV.

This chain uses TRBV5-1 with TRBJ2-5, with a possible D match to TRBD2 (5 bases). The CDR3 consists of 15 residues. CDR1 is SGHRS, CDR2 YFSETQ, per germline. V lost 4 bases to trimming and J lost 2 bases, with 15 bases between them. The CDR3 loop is CASSKYSESQETQYF. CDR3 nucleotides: TGCGCCAGCAGCAAATATAGCGAATCTCAAGAGACCCAGTACTTC.

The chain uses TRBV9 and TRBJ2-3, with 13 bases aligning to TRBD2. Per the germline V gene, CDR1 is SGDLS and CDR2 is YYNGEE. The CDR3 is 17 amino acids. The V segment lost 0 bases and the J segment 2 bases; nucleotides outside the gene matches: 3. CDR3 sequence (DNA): TGTGCCAGCAGCGTAGGACTAGCGGGGGGATCCACAGATACGCAGTATTTT. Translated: CASSVGLAGGSTDTQYF.

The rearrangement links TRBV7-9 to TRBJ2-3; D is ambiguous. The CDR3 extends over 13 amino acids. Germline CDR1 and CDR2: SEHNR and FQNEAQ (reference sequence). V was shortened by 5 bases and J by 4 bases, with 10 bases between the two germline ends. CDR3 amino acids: CASSPKVSDTQYF. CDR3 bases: TGTGCCAGCAGCCCTAAAGTCTCAGATACGCAGTATTTT.

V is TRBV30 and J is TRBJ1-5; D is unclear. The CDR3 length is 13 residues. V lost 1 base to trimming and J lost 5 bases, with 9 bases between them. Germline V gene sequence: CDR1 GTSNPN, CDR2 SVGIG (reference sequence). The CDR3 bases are TGTGCCTGGAGTGGAACCGGAGATCAGCCCCAGCATTTT. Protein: CAWSGTGDQPQHF.

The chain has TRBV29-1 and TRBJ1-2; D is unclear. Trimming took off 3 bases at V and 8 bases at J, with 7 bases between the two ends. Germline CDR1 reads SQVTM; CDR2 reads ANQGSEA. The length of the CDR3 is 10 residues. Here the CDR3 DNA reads TGCAGCGTTGACGAGGGCGGCTACACCTTC. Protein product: CSVDEGGYTF.

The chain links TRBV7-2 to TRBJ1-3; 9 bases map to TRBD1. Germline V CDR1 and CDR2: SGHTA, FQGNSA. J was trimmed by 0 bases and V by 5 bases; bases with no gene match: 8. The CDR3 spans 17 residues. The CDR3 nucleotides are TGTGCCAGCAGCCCCGGACAGGGGCGGACCTCTGGAAACACCATATATTTT. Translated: CASSPGQGRTSGNTIYF.

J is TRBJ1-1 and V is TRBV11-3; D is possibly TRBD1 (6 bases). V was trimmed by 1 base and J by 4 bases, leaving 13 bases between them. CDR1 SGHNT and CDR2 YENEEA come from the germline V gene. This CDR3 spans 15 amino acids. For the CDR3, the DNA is TGTGCCAGCAGCTTAGGAATCAGGGGTCGCACTGAAGCTTTCTTT. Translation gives CASSLGIRGRTEAFF. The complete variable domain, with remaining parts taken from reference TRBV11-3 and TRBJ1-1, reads EAGVVQSPRYKIIEKKQPVAFWCNPISGHNTLYWYLQNLGQGPELLIRYENEEAVDDSQLPKDRFSAERLKGVDSTLKIQPAELGDSAVYLCASSLGIRGRTEAFFGQGTRLTVV.

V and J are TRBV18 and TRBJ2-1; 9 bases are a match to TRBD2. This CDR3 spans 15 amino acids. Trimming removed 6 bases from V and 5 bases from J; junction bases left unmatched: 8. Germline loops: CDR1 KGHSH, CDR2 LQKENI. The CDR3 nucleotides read TGTGCCAGCTCGATCGGCGGGGGGGCCAACAATGAGCAGTTCTTC. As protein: CASSIGGGANNEQFF.

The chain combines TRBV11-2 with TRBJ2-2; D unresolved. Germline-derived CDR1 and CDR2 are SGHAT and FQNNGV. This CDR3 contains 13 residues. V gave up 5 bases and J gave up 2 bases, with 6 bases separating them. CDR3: CASSPRNTGELFF. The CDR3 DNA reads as TGTGCCAGCAGCCCCCGTAACACCGGGGAGCTGTTTTTT.

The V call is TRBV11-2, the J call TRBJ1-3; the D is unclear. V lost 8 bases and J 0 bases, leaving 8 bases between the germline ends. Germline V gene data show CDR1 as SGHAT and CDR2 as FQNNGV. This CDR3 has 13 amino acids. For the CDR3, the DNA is TGTGCCAGCGGGAGGGACTCTGGAAACACCATATATTTT. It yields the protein CASGRDSGNTIYF.